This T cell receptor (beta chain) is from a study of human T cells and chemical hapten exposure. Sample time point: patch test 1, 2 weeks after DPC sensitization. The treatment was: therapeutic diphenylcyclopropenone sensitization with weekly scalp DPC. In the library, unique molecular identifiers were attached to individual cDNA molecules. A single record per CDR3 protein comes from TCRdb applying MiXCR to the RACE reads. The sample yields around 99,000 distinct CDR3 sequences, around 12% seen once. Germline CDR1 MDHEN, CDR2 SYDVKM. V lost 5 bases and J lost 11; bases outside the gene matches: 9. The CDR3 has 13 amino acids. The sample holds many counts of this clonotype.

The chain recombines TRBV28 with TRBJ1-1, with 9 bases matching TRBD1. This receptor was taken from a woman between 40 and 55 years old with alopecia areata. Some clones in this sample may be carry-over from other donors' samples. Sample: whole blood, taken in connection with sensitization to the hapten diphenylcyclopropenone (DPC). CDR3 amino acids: CASSTGQGLGAFF. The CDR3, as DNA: TGTGCCAGCAGTACTGGACAGGGGTTAGGTGCTTTCTTT.